This T cell receptor (beta chain) appears in the sequencing data of a study of cytomegalovirus exposure and HLA in healthy donors. General study results and limits: A later analysis by the authors found several of the most significant clusters apparently linked to common viral pathogens. Most CMV-associated TCR beta chains were later found to appear HLA-restricted.

The primer mix had 60 Vbeta and 13 Jbeta primers. Per the original methods: Later, an analysis found approximately 80 million unique TCR beta chains, and roughly 10 million of these were shared. The protocol was immunoSEQ multiplex PCR, while the TCRdb copy is restricted to in-frame clones and leaves out a portion. V and J calls and clone size are as listed in that table; D and trimming were resolved from the DNA. The table records 100,000 to 150,000 clones, 55% to 75% of them present only once. On this clone: As yet, its antigen is unknown.

Sequenced input: PBMCs. This receptor was taken from a human donor in good health.

The CDR3 sequence is CASTQGGGYMGLKTQYF. In nucleotides, the CDR3 is TGTGCCAGCACCCAAGGGGGCGGATACATGGGATTGAAGACCCAGTACTTC. This chain uses TRBV7-3 with TRBJ2-5; 7 bases are a match to TRBD1. After removal of 7 bases from V and 6 bases from J, the junction contained 20 bases not matched to a gene. Germline CDR1 SGHTA, CDR2 FQGTGA. CDR3 length equals 17 residues. Full variable domain (outside the CDR3, taken from reference TRBV7-3 and TRBJ2-5): GAGVSQTPSNKVTEKGKYVELRCDPISGHTALYWYRQSLGQGPEFLIYFQGTGAADDSGLPNDRFFAVRPEGSVSTLKIQRTERGDSAVYLCASTQGGGYMGLKTQYFGPGTRLLVL.